Presented here are 7 T cell receptor beta chains from one specimen sequenced in a study of CD8 T cells in ankylosing spondylitis. Study observations and caveats: Apparently characteristic of ankylosing spondylitis blood was a TCR beta motif (eight highly homologous variants).

In TCRdb, the 5' RACE reads were re-called with MiXCR into one record per CDR3 protein. Of about 420,000 distinct CDR3 sequences in the sample, around 22% were seen once. No cognate antigen is known for these TCRs. Input material: blood, either unsorted or a sorted T cell fraction (not recorded which). The source of these receptors is a male donor with ankylosing spondylitis.

This clonotype appeared a few times. The rearrangement uses TRBV5-1 and TRBJ2-5, with 10 bases fitting TRBD1. The CDR3 spans 15 residues. The V gene's germline CDR1 is SGHRS and CDR2 YFSETQ. V gave up 2 bases and J gave up 5 bases; unmatched junction bases: 6. This chain's CDR3 is CASSFDRGQEETQYF. CDR3 coding DNA: TGCGCCAGCAGCTTTGACAGGGGGCAGGAGGAGACCCAGTACTTC.

Here the CDR3 DNA reads TGTGCCAGCAGTTTAGGGACAGGGAGGCCCACTGAAGCTTTCTTT. Translating it yields CASSLGTGRPTEAFF. This chain uses TRBV28 with TRBJ1-1; TRBD1 matches 9 bases. Looked up from germline, CDR1 is MDHEN and CDR2 is SYDVKM. V lost 2 bases to trimming and J lost 4 bases; unmatched junction nucleotides: 5. There are 15 residues in the CDR3.

V and J are TRBV12-3 or TRBV12-4 and TRBJ2-1, with no clear D. This CDR3 comprises 15 residues. Trimming cost V 5 bases and J 0 bases, with 11 bases left between them. In DNA, the CDR3 is TGTGCCAGCAGTCTCGGCACAGCCTCCTACAATGAGCAGTTCTTC. Protein: CASSLGTASYNEQFF.

V is TRBV5-1 and J is TRBJ2-1; D possibly corresponds to TRBD2 (6 bases). Germline V CDR1 and CDR2: SGHRS, YFSETQ. The germline V and J ends were trimmed by 4 bases and 2 bases, with 13 bases remaining between them. The CDR3 has 15 residues. In DNA, the CDR3 is TGCGCCAGCAGCGCCATGGAGGGGACCTACAATGAGCAGTTCTTC. This sequence encodes CASSAMEGTYNEQFF.

The rearrangement links TRBV7-2 to TRBJ2-5, with a tentative D call TRBD1 (6 bases). Germline V CDR1 and CDR2: SGHTA, FQGNSA. The germline V and J ends were trimmed by 7 bases and 5 bases, with 17 bases remaining between them. The CDR3 has 14 amino acids. The DNA of the CDR3 is TGTGCCAGCACTCCTCGTTGGGGGCGGGAGACCCAGTACTTC. This codes for CASTPRWGRETQYF.

The chain employs TRBV18 and TRBJ2-3; D is possibly TRBD2 (5 bases). CDR1 KGHSH and CDR2 LQKENI come from the germline V gene. Trimming left V 4 bases short and J 1 base short, with 15 bases between. This CDR3 spans 16 amino acids. CDR3 protein: CASSLLLDIGTDTQYF. The CDR3 DNA follows: TGTGCCAGCTCACTCCTACTAGATATTGGCACAGATACGCAGTATTTT.

The V gene is TRBV12-3 or TRBV12-4, the J gene TRBJ2-5; D unresolved. CDR3 length: 13 residues. V was trimmed by 7 bases and J by 3 bases, leaving 12 bases between them. The chain's CDR3 is CASMWWKKETQYF. The CDR3 DNA reads TGTGCCAGCATGTGGTGGAAAAAAGAGACCCAGTACTTC.